This T cell receptor beta chain was found in a study of cytomegalovirus exposure and HLA in healthy donors. Whole-study results and caveats: Reported performance of the classifier showed diagnosis of cytomegalovirus status with high specificity and sensitivity. In a later analysis, productive TCRs from donors in an Asian-associated ancestry cluster reportedly carried fewer N-insertions than the cohort mean. When analyzed later, a missense DCLRE1C variant was found to be linked to TCR beta V- and J-gene trimming.

This PCR relied on a set of 60 Vbeta primers and 13 Jbeta primers. Sequenced by immunoSEQ multiplex PCR; TCRdb stores in-frame clones only, minus some. This sample carries 74,000 or so clones, around 67% of them seen once, and the ten largest clones take around 1.9%. As regards this clone: Its antigen is not identified.

Trimming removed 7 bases at V and 4 bases at J, with 14 bases between. The germline gives CDR1 SNHLY, CDR2 FYNNEI. The CDR3 covers 14 residues. The receptor comes from a young woman in good health and CMV-seronegative. The chain is built from TRBV2 and TRBJ2-1, with D maybe TRBD1 (5 bases). The specimen sequenced was PBMCs. The CDR3 coding sequence is TGTGCCAGCATCCCAGGGATAGGATACAATGAGCAGTTCTTC. Protein: CASIPGIGYNEQFF.